The rows below give T cell receptor beta chains drawn from one sample of a study of Ad26.COV2.S vaccination and SARS-CoV-2 variants. Some clones are missing from TCRdb's copy, which holds only in-frame ones; the method was immunoSEQ multiplex PCR. The sample lists roughly 300,000 clones, approximately 90% occurring once. Material: peripheral blood, obtained in a trial of Ad26.COV2.S vaccine versus placebo. The receptors were sampled from a person between 18 and 59 years old who received the Ad26.COV2.S COVID-19 vaccine or a placebo. The CDR3 runs from the conserved cysteine through the conserved F or W. A D gene is named only where the DNA matches it firmly. Clone size is given for some rows only: seen once, a few or many times, or a class if the clone is expanded.

abundance: -
v_gene: TRBV5-6
j_gene: TRBJ2-2
d_gene: TRBD2
CDR3aa: CASSLSGRAGELFF
CDR3nt: TGTGCCAGCAGCCTCAGCGGGAGGGCCGGGGAGCTGTTTTTT

abundance: many
v_gene: TRBV10-3
j_gene: TRBJ1-5
d_gene: TRBD1
CDR3aa: CAISEDRGGNQPQHF
CDR3nt: TGTGCCATCAGTGAGGACAGGGGTGGCAATCAGCCCCAGCATTTT

abundance: -
v_gene: TRBV7-6
j_gene: TRBJ2-1
d_gene: -
CDR3aa: CASSFRGLYNEQFF
CDR3nt: TGTGCCAGCAGCTTCCGGGGGCTGTACAATGAGCAGTTCTTC

abundance: -
v_gene: TRBV7-2
j_gene: TRBJ2-5
d_gene: -
CDR3aa: CASSLAGRQETQYF
CDR3nt: TGTGCCAGCAGCTTAGCGGGACGCCAAGAGACCCAGTACTTC

abundance: -
v_gene: TRBV9
j_gene: TRBJ2-2
d_gene: -
CDR3aa: CASSVVGGLNTGELFF
CDR3nt: TGTGCCAGCAGCGTAGTAGGAGGATTGAACACCGGGGAGCTGTTTTTT

abundance: -
v_gene: TRBV15
j_gene: TRBJ2-2
d_gene: -
CDR3aa: CATSRVGSGELFF
CDR3nt: TGTGCCACCAGCAGAGTTGGCTCCGGGGAGCTGTTTTTT

abundance: -
v_gene: TRBV9
j_gene: TRBJ1-6
d_gene: -
CDR3aa: CASSVGDNSPLHF
CDR3nt: TGTGCCAGCAGCGTAGGCGATAATTCACCCCTCCACTTT

abundance: -
v_gene: TRBV14
j_gene: TRBJ1-1
d_gene: -
CDR3aa: CASSQVGGVGTEAFF
CDR3nt: TGTGCCAGCAGCCAAGTTGGGGGGGTCGGCACTGAAGCTTTCTTT

abundance: -
v_gene: TRBV25-1
j_gene: TRBJ1-1
d_gene: TRBD1
CDR3aa: CASSGTGSGFTEAFF
CDR3nt: TGTGCCAGCAGTGGGACAGGGTCCGGGTTCACTGAAGCTTTCTTT

abundance: once
v_gene: TRBV19
j_gene: TRBJ2-6
d_gene: -
CDR3aa: CASSTRTYGANVLTF
CDR3nt: TGTGCCAGTAGTACTCGGACATACGGGGCCAACGTCCTGACTTTC

abundance: -
v_gene: TRBV7-9
j_gene: TRBJ2-3
d_gene: -
CDR3aa: CASSPPRDTQYF
CDR3nt: TGTGCCAGCAGCCCCCCCCGAGATACGCAGTATTTT

abundance: -
v_gene: TRBV4-1
j_gene: TRBJ2-1
d_gene: -
CDR3aa: CASSRKTPGRDYNEQFF
CDR3nt: TGCGCCAGCAGCCGTAAAACTCCGGGACGGGACTACAATGAGCAGTTCTTC

abundance: -
v_gene: TRBV5-1
j_gene: TRBJ1-1
d_gene: -
CDR3aa: CASSAGATTEAFF
CDR3nt: TGCGCCAGCAGCGCAGGGGCGACCACTGAAGCTTTCTTT

abundance: -
v_gene: TRBV6-2/TRBV6-3
j_gene: TRBJ1-5
d_gene: TRBD1
CDR3aa: CASSYSGGPNQPQHF
CDR3nt: TGTGCCAGCAGTTACTCAGGGGGCCCGAATCAGCCCCAGCATTTT

abundance: -
v_gene: TRBV15
j_gene: TRBJ1-4
d_gene: -
CDR3aa: CATSTNPRQTTNEKLFF
CDR3nt: TGTGCCACCAGCACGAACCCCCGACAGACAACTAATGAAAAACTGTTTTTT

abundance: -
v_gene: TRBV5-1
j_gene: TRBJ2-5
d_gene: -
CDR3aa: CASSLNFPGPQETQYF
CDR3nt: TGCGCCAGCAGCTTGAATTTCCCCGGCCCCCAAGAGACCCAGTACTTC

abundance: once
v_gene: TRBV5-6
j_gene: TRBJ2-1
d_gene: TRBD1
CDR3aa: CASSWGAGGRNEQFF
CDR3nt: TGTGCCAGCAGCTGGGGGGCAGGGGGCCGCAATGAGCAGTTCTTC

abundance: -
v_gene: TRBV27
j_gene: TRBJ2-3
d_gene: TRBD2
CDR3aa: CASSLLPSGGGDTQYF
CDR3nt: TGTGCCAGCAGTTTACTACCTAGCGGGGGAGGAGATACGCAGTATTTT

abundance: -
v_gene: TRBV4-1
j_gene: TRBJ1-4
d_gene: -
CDR3aa: CASSQDESVYEKLFF
CDR3nt: TGCGCCAGCAGCCAAGATGAGTCGGTATATGAAAAACTGTTTTTT

abundance: -
v_gene: TRBV6-2/TRBV6-3
j_gene: TRBJ1-1
d_gene: -
CDR3aa: CASSYSRELGRRDTEAFF
CDR3nt: TGTGCCAGCAGTTATTCAAGGGAACTAGGGCGCCGGGACACTGAAGCTTTCTTT